These T cell receptor beta chains were read from a single sample in a study of cytomegalovirus exposure and HLA in healthy donors. Data came from immunoSEQ multiplex PCR; TCRdb stores just in-frame clones and leaves some out. Among roughly 160,000 clones listed, 80% to 85% were seen once. Sequencing input: PBMCs. The receptors were gathered from a boy younger than 10 in good health and CMV-seronegative. The CDR3 runs from the conserved cysteine through the conserved F or W.

J gene: TRBJ2-1; CDR3 length: 15; V gene: TRBV6-1; CDR3 protein: CASSVIGVSGWEQFF
J gene: TRBJ2-7; CDR3 length: 12; V gene: TRBV12-5; CDR3 protein: CASGLGTSEQYF
J gene: TRBJ2-7; CDR3 length: 12; V gene: TRBV29-1; CDR3 protein: CSVVELGDEQYF
J gene: TRBJ2-1; CDR3 length: 14; V gene: TRBV18; CDR3 protein: CASSLRDRDGEQFF
J gene: TRBJ1-1; CDR3 length: 13; V gene: TRBV5-1; CDR3 protein: CASSLGGGTEAFF
J gene: TRBJ1-2; CDR3 length: 14; V gene: TRBV27; CDR3 protein: CASSSGTGSSSYTF
J gene: TRBJ1-5; CDR3 length: 15; V gene: TRBV9; CDR3 protein: CASSLDSWGNQPQHF
J gene: TRBJ2-3; CDR3 length: 14; V gene: TRBV7-9; CDR3 protein: CASSSTSGRDTQYF
J gene: TRBJ2-7; CDR3 length: 14; V gene: TRBV5-1; CDR3 protein: CASSLVLTPYEQYF
J gene: TRBJ2-2; CDR3 length: 16; V gene: TRBV19; CDR3 protein: CASSMWREGNTGELFF
J gene: TRBJ2-7; CDR3 length: 16; V gene: TRBV14; CDR3 protein: CASSQGGPGGTYEQYF
J gene: TRBJ1-1; CDR3 length: 13; V gene: TRBV27; CDR3 protein: CASSFQGSPEAFF
J gene: TRBJ1-1; CDR3 length: 14; V gene: TRBV10-3; CDR3 protein: CAISESMGDTEAFF
J gene: TRBJ2-1; CDR3 length: 18; V gene: TRBV4-2; CDR3 protein: CASSPTRGTSGSGSEQFF
J gene: TRBJ2-3; CDR3 length: 16; V gene: TRBV15; CDR3 protein: CATSRDSRPYTDTQYF
J gene: TRBJ2-2; CDR3 length: 13; V gene: TRBV7-3; CDR3 protein: CASSLRGSGELFF
J gene: TRBJ2-5; CDR3 length: 15; V gene: TRBV2; CDR3 protein: CASSENGGAQETQYF
J gene: TRBJ2-7; CDR3 length: 17; V gene: TRBV5-1; CDR3 protein: CASAPASGRSSSYEQYF
J gene: TRBJ1-5; CDR3 length: 14; V gene: TRBV18; CDR3 protein: CASSRQGSNQPQHF
J gene: TRBJ2-2; CDR3 length: 15; V gene: TRBV5-6; CDR3 protein: CASRPGGLDTGELFF
J gene: TRBJ2-7; CDR3 length: 16; V gene: TRBV28; CDR3 protein: CASSPISPAADSEQYF
J gene: TRBJ1-5; CDR3 length: 14; V gene: TRBV30; CDR3 protein: CAWSEDSGGQPQHF
J gene: TRBJ1-4; CDR3 length: 14; V gene: TRBV7-9; CDR3 protein: CASSLEQGSEKLFF
J gene: TRBJ2-1; CDR3 length: 15; V gene: TRBV6-5; CDR3 protein: CASSSSEFSYNEQFF
J gene: TRBJ2-2; CDR3 length: 16; V gene: TRBV2; CDR3 protein: CASSGGRGGSTGELFF
J gene: TRBJ2-1; CDR3 length: 15; V gene: TRBV7-8; CDR3 protein: CASSLVAGWVNEQFF
J gene: TRBJ2-3; CDR3 length: 17; V gene: TRBV5-6; CDR3 protein: CASSLAMPGQGTDTQYF
J gene: TRBJ2-3; CDR3 length: 17; V gene: TRBV5-1; CDR3 protein: CASSLVGQGRGTDTQYF
J gene: TRBJ2-1; CDR3 length: 12; V gene: TRBV12-5; CDR3 protein: CASGPNYNEQFF
J gene: TRBJ2-3; CDR3 length: 16; V gene: TRBV5-1; CDR3 protein: CASSLRQGRSTDTQYF
J gene: TRBJ1-2; CDR3 length: 13; V gene: TRBV28; CDR3 protein: CASRGQGKYGYTF
J gene: TRBJ2-7; CDR3 length: 14; V gene: TRBV6-5; CDR3 protein: CASSPGGLRYEQYF
J gene: TRBJ2-7; CDR3 length: 16; V gene: TRBV10-3; CDR3 protein: CAISDSDLQFSYEQYF
J gene: TRBJ2-7; CDR3 length: 14; V gene: TRBV9; CDR3 protein: CASSQSGQGDEQYF
J gene: TRBJ2-1; CDR3 length: 15; V gene: TRBV7-3; CDR3 protein: CASSPGTVTYNEQFF
J gene: TRBJ2-2; CDR3 length: 13; V gene: TRBV7-2; CDR3 protein: CASSLPPGRELFF
J gene: TRBJ2-1; CDR3 length: 17; V gene: TRBV6-4; CDR3 protein: CASSDSKGGSRPIEQFF
J gene: TRBJ2-1; CDR3 length: 11; V gene: TRBV6-4; CDR3 protein: CASSAGGPQFF
J gene: TRBJ1-1; CDR3 length: 13; V gene: TRBV29-1; CDR3 protein: CSVGGSGNTEAFF
J gene: TRBJ1-4; CDR3 length: 15; V gene: TRBV28; CDR3 protein: CASSLKDRRYEKLFF
J gene: TRBJ2-1; CDR3 length: 14; V gene: TRBV6-1; CDR3 protein: CASSGGISYNEQFF
J gene: TRBJ2-2; CDR3 length: 17; V gene: TRBV10-2; CDR3 protein: CASSESGGRVVTGELFF
J gene: NA; CDR3 length: 14; V gene: TRBV5-4; CDR3 protein: CASSFRDRGYEQYF
J gene: TRBJ2-7; CDR3 length: 15; V gene: TRBV14; CDR3 protein: CASSQDTGSSYEQYF